Given below is one T cell receptor beta chain in context. The antigen remains unidentified. A much larger clonotype is one base distant, so this may be a read error. No conserved phenylalanine or tryptophan is present at the end of the CDR3, so a read error is the likely explanation. These data come from a study of tumor-infiltrating lymphocytes in primary liver carcinoma. Study-level findings and limits: Blood trailed tumors significantly in top-250-clone fraction (p = 0.039).

For blood RNA, unsorted whole blood served as the source, and germline DNA was extracted too. Roughly 4 milliliters of peripheral blood were drawn preoperatively. From roughly 500 ng total RNA, TCR beta cDNA was generated with a primer in the constant region. Amplification in three nested multiplex PCR rounds with slightly modified ARM-PCR gave rise to TCR beta libraries. Use of TRBV1-TRBV30 forward primers with a C-beta reverse primer characterized the first two PCR rounds, which lasted roughly 9 cycles each. TCRdb reprocessed the multiplex PCR reads via MiXCR and lists one record per CDR3 protein. The data contain approximately 300,000 distinct CDR3 sequences, 65% of them seen just once; the ten biggest clones take up roughly 9%. CDR1 and CDR2 from the germline V gene are MNHNS and SASEGT. This CDR3 is built from 17 residues. Trimming stripped 6 bases from V and 1 base from J, with 19 bases between.

The chain employs TRBV6-1 and TRBJ2-1, with D perhaps being TRBD1 or TRBD2 (5 bases each). This sequence originates from a man between 35 and 55 years old with primary liver carcinoma and hepatitis B virus infection. The sequenced sample consisted of peripheral blood. CDR3 amino acids: CASSPRVGAFSYNEQFI. The CDR3 DNA reads as TGTGCCAGCAGCCCGAGGGTCGGGGCCTTTTCCTACAATGAGCAGTTCATC.